Listed here is a single T cell receptor beta chain. Its specificity is unknown. The V gene's germline CDR1 is MNHEY and CDR2 SVGAGI. Trimming left V 8 bases short and J 6 bases short, with 17 bases between. The CDR3 is 14 amino acids. This entry belongs to a study of cytomegalovirus exposure and HLA in healthy donors. The PCR was carried out with 60 Vbeta primers and 13 Jbeta primers. In the source study's methods: Some 10 million of the about 80 million unique TCR beta chains counted in a later analysis were shared. Method: immunoSEQ multiplex PCR; TCRdb's copy keeps in-frame clones and lacks some. Clonal size and the V and J genes are those of that table, whereas D and trimming came from the DNA. The table has 130,000 or so clones, around 84% seen once. Overall study findings and caveats: Despite most TCR sequences being rare, some public TCRs occurred in many donors. Researchers reported that a few CMV-associated chains were confirmed in vitro as CMV antigen-specific.

This TCR came from a woman in her 40s in good health and CMV-seronegative. The J gene is TRBJ1-5, the V gene TRBV6-5; TRBD1 is a possible D gene (6 bases). Material for sequencing was PBMCs. The CDR3 protein is CASGYRAGGQPQHF. For the CDR3, the DNA is TGTGCCAGCGGGTACAGGGCTGGCGGTCAGCCCCAGCATTTT.